This TCR beta chain was sequenced in a study of cytomegalovirus exposure and HLA in healthy donors. Study-level findings and limits: Fewer N-insertions (relative to the 666-donor mean) were reportedly seen in an Asian-associated ancestry cluster in a later analysis.

A multiplex PCR was run with 60 Vbeta primers and 13 Jbeta primers. Assay used: immunoSEQ multiplex PCR; TCRdb lists only in-frame clones, some missing. In the table there are about 170,000 clones, about four fifths of which are singletons. Germline lookup yields CDR1 MGHRA and CDR2 YSYEKL. V was shortened by 0 bases and J by 2 bases, with 14 bases between the two germline ends. This CDR3 spans 16 amino acids. A word on this clone: The antigen is undetermined.

The source is a male donor in good health and CMV-seronegative. Sequences were obtained from PBMCs. The rearrangement uses TRBV4-1 and TRBJ2-7; no firm D call. CDR3 residues: CASSQDSRHPTYEQYF. Written as DNA, the CDR3 is TGCGCCAGCAGCCAAGATTCGAGACATCCCACCTACGAGCAGTACTTC.